Listed here are 29 T cell receptor beta chains from one sample, sequenced in a study of prognosis after radiotherapy for stage I lung cancer. Genomic DNA served as the source from which two-round multiplex PCR generated TCR beta CDR3 amplicons. Used in first-round PCR were primers specific to each TRBV and TRBJ gene. TCRdb re-called the multiplex PCR reads with MiXCR, one entry per CDR3 protein. Among under 25,000 distinct CDR3 sequences listed, 40% to 55% were seen once. Sample: PBMCs, taken before or after stereotactic body radiation therapy (not recorded which). These receptors all stem from a donor over 45 with non-small cell lung cancer.

As regards this clonotype: This probably arose from a read error, given a far larger clone one base away. The rearrangement links TRBV6-5 to TRBJ2-5; tentatively, D is TRBD2 (6 bases). The CDR3 loop spans 13 amino acids. Trimming removed 8 bases at V and 5 bases at J, with 15 bases between. The V gene's germline CDR1 is MNHEY and CDR2 SVGAGI. In DNA form, the CDR3 reads TGTGCCAGCCTACGGGGCGGGGAGGAGACCCAGTACTTC. Translated, it gives CASLRGGEETQYF.

This clonotype was found many times. This chain links TRBV12-3 or TRBV12-4 with TRBJ2-3; D not certain. The CDR3 sequence is 14 residues long. V shed 3 bases and J shed 8 bases, with 15 bases lying between them. The CDR3 bases are TGTGCCAGCAGTTTTCAGCAGGCCTGGATTACGCAGTATTTT. Its translation is CASSFQQAWITQYF.

This clonotype was detected a few times. The CDR3 does not close with the conserved phenylalanine or tryptophan, likely indicating a read error. This chain uses TRBV10-3 with TRBJ2-5; D perhaps matches TRBD2 (7 bases). The germline V gene encodes CDR1 ENHRY and CDR2 SYGVKD. V was cut by 6 bases and J by 3 bases, with 11 bases left in between. The CDR3 covers 13 residues. The CDR3 nucleotides are TGTGCCATCAGACAGGGAGGGGAAGAGACCCAGTACCTC. This gives the protein CAIRQGGEETQYL.

In this sample, this clonotype turned up many times. The chain has TRBV7-9 and TRBJ2-7, with 9 bases that match TRBD1. With V trimmed by 4 bases and J by 4 bases, 5 bases remained unmatched. This CDR3 is built from 14 residues. The germline CDR1 and CDR2 sequences are SEHNR and FQNEAQ (reference sequence). CDR3 sequence (DNA): TGTGCCAGCAGCTCCGACAGGGGGTTGTACGAGCAGTACTTC. Translation gives CASSSDRGLYEQYF.

This chain uses TRBV6-7 with TRBJ2-1, with 9 bases identical to TRBD2. TRBV6-7 counts as an open reading frame of uncertain function. Germline trimming cut 7 bases from V and 8 bases from J; bases unmatched to any gene: 12. The CDR3 is 15 residues long. CDR3 DNA: TGTGCCAGCACTTCCGGGACTAGCTGGTTTGATGAGCAGTTCTTC. Translating it yields CASTSGTSWFDEQFF.

Points on this clonotype: This probably arose from a read error, given a far larger clone one base away. This CDR3 reads CASSLGTGGSGKTIYF. The DNA for the CDR3 is TGTGCCAGCAGCCTCGGGACAGGCGGCTCTGGAAAAACCATATATTTT. V is TRBV6-4 and J is TRBJ1-3; TRBD1 matches at 8 bases. Per germline, CDR1 MRHNA and CDR2 SNTAGT. The CDR3 length is 16 residues.

This clonotype was found many times. The V call is TRBV6-1, the J call TRBJ2-5; TRBD1 matches at 11 bases. Germline loops: CDR1 MNHNS, CDR2 SASEGT. The junction had 6 bases not matched to a gene; V was cut back by 5 bases and J by 4 bases. The length of the CDR3 is 15 residues. The CDR3 nucleotides are TGTGCCAGCAGTACCGGACAGGGGGCGAGAGAGACCCAGTACTTC. Amino acid sequence: CASSTGQGARETQYF.

Points on this clonotype: This likely traces to a read error, being one base from a far larger clone. This chain joins TRBV6-8 and TRBJ1-3; tentatively, D is TRBD1 (6 bases). Germline CDR1 is MNHGY and CDR2 is SAAAGT. The CDR3 loop spans 14 amino acids. This chain's CDR3 is CSSRSAGAGNTIYF. CDR3 DNA sequence: TGTTCCAGCAGGTCCGCAGGGGCAGGAAACACCATATATTTT.

The J gene is TRBJ2-2, the V gene TRBV6-9; D gene uncertain. The CDR3 totals 11 residues. Looked up from germline, CDR1 is MNHGY and CDR2 is SVAAGI. Trimming removed 2 bases from V and 6 bases from J, with 1 base in between. CDR3 sequence (DNA): TGTGCCAGCAGTTATCCCGGGGAGCTGTTTTTT. Residues: CASSYPGELFF.

With regard to this clonotype: Compared with germline, one end of the junction differs, possibly owing to a read error. The rearrangement uses TRBV12-5 and TRBJ2-7; unclear D gene. The CDR3 is 10 residues long. The germline V gene encodes CDR1 LGHNT and CDR2 FRNRAP. The CDR3 nucleotides are TGTGCTAGTGGTTTTGTGAGGAGACACTTC. It codes for CASGFVRRHF.

This clonotype was observed at least ten times. The V and J genes are TRBV9 and TRBJ2-7; 9 nucleotides line up with TRBD2. J lost 6 bases, V lost 0 bases, and 7 bases had no gene match. Germline V gene lookup returns CDR1 SGDLS and CDR2 YYNGEE. The CDR3 loop spans 15 amino acids. The CDR3 reads CASSVGLAGVSEQYF. In nucleotides, the CDR3 is TGTGCCAGCAGCGTAGGGTTAGCGGGAGTTTCCGAGCAGTACTTC.

Ten or more counts support this clonotype. The chain links TRBV11-3 to TRBJ2-1; D may match TRBD1 or TRBD2 (6 bases each). This CDR3 contains 14 residues. The ends were cut back, 0 bases at V and 6 bases at J, with 9 bases in the middle. Germline V lookup: CDR1 SGHNT, CDR2 YENEEA. In DNA form, the CDR3 reads TGTGCCAGCAGCTTAGAAGGGGGGCTCAATGAGCAGTTCTTC. Translation gives CASSLEGGLNEQFF.

Comments on this clonotype: A read error is possible here, since a much larger clone lies one base away. The J gene is TRBJ2-7, the V gene TRBV6-2 or TRBV6-3; weak D call: TRBD2 (6 bases). The germline V gene has CDR1 MNHEY and CDR2 SVGEGT. This CDR3 spans 16 amino acids. CDR3 amino acids: CASIYSFSGNTYEQYF. The CDR3 DNA is TGTGCCAGCATTTACTCCTTTAGCGGAAACACCTACGAGCAGTACTTC.

The chain recombines TRBV27 with TRBJ2-3; D may be TRBD1 (6 bases). The CDR3 runs 14 residues. Germline CDR1 reads MNHEY; CDR2 reads SMNVEV (reference sequence). V was shortened by 6 bases and J by 2 bases, with 12 bases between the two germline ends. CDR3 sequence (DNA): TGTGCCAGCAGCCAAGGACAGTTCACAGATACGCAGTATTTT. Its protein is CASSQGQFTDTQYF.

This clonotype was detected many times. The V gene is TRBV15, the J gene TRBJ2-7; D remains unclear. The CDR3 sequence is 13 residues long. CDR1 and CDR2 from the germline V gene are LNHNV and YYDKDF (reference sequence). Trimming shortened V by 8 bases and J by 3 bases, and 14 bases separated the two germline ends. The CDR3 DNA reads as TGTGCCACCGCGGTAGCTCCGGTCTACGAGCAGTACTTC. This codes for CATAVAPVYEQYF.

The rearrangement links TRBV27 to TRBJ2-1; the D is unclear. The CDR3 runs 15 residues. The V end lost 3 bases, the J end lost 2 bases, and 11 bases lay between the germline ends. CDR1 MNHEY and CDR2 SMNVEV come from the germline V gene (reference sequence). The DNA of the CDR3 is TGTGCCAGCAGTTTCTTGGAATTACCCTACAATGAGCAGTTCTTC. This codes for CASSFLELPYNEQFF.

V usage is TRBV6-8 and J usage is TRBJ2-3; possible D gene TRBD2, 6 bases. V was shortened by 7 bases and J by 5 bases, with 25 bases between the two germline ends. The CDR3 totals 17 residues. Germline V gene lookup returns CDR1 MNHGY and CDR2 SAAAGT. The CDR3 nucleotides read TGTGCCAGCATTCCAAAAGAGGACTATCGGGAATTAGATACGCAGTATTTT. Translating it yields CASIPKEDYRELDTQYF.

Many counts were recorded for this clonotype. This chain connects TRBV28 to TRBJ2-1; D is possibly TRBD1 or TRBD2 (6 bases each). Germline lookup yields CDR1 MDHEN and CDR2 SYDVKM. The V end was cut by 3 bases, the J end by 8 bases, with 26 bases between. The CDR3 is made up of 18 amino acids. The CDR3 sequence: CASSFGGGAGRGSDEQFF. The CDR3 region has the DNA TGTGCCAGCAGTTTTGGTGGGGGCGCGGGACGAGGTAGCGATGAGCAGTTCTTC.

This clonotype was counted at least ten times. The rearrangement joins TRBV13 to TRBJ2-3, with D hard to call. The length of the CDR3 is 13 residues. The V and J ends lost 4 bases and 6 bases respectively, with 11 bases between them. The germline CDR1 and CDR2 sequences are PRHDT and FYEKMQ (reference sequence). Here the CDR3 reads CASSSRFRDTQYF. CDR3 in DNA: TGTGCCAGCAGCTCACGCTTTCGGGATACGCAGTATTTT.

In DNA, the CDR3 is TGTGCCAGCAGCTCCGGGACTCCTGGGACCGGGGAGCTGTTTTTT. Protein: CASSSGTPGTGELFF. The V call is TRBV7-6, the J call TRBJ2-2; D may be TRBD2 (6 bases). Trimming removed 4 bases from V and 5 bases from J, with 14 bases in between. There are 15 residues in the CDR3. Germline CDR1 reads SGHVS; CDR2 reads FNYEAQ.

As to this clonotype: This may stem from a read error, because a much larger clone lies one nucleotide away. The rearrangement joins TRBV24-1 to TRBJ2-5; 8 nucleotides line up with TRBD1. With 10 bases clipped from V and 4 bases from J, the junction kept 13 bases outside the gene matches. Looked up from germline, CDR1 is KGHDR and CDR2 is SFDVKD. This CDR3 has 15 residues. The CDR3 region is CATNSVRGRGETQYF. The CDR3 DNA is TGTGCCACAAATTCGGTCAGGGGGCGCGGAGAGACCCAGTACTTC.

Worth noting for this clonotype: Germline is not matched at one junction end, which may reflect a read error. The gene calls are TRBV28 and TRBJ2-3, with unresolved D. The CDR3 has 14 amino acids. The germline gives CDR1 MDHEN, CDR2 SYDVKM. Here the CDR3 DNA reads TGTGCCAGCAGCCGTCAGGCCGCTCGTTATACTCAGTATTTT. Translated, it gives CASSRQAARYTQYF.

This clonotype came up many times. This rearrangement joins TRBV20-1 to TRBJ2-5, with D uncertain. CDR3 length equals 13 residues. The germline V and J ends were trimmed by 2 bases and 4 bases, with 11 bases remaining between them. Germline V gene data show CDR1 as DFQATT and CDR2 as SNEGSKA (reference sequence). The CDR3 here is CSARLGSGETQYF. CDR3 sequence (DNA): TGCAGTGCTAGACTTGGATCTGGAGAGACCCAGTACTTC.

On this clonotype itself: With only one base between it and a far larger clone, this is likely a read error. The chain carries TRBV6-2 or TRBV6-3 and TRBJ1-2; D gene uncertain. CDR1 is MNHEY and CDR2 is SVGEGT in the germline V gene. The V end was cut by 2 bases, the J end by 3 bases, with 16 bases between. The CDR3 contains 16 residues. Written as DNA, the CDR3 is TGTGCCAGCAGTTACAAAACGAGTAGCACCGACTATGGCTACACCTTC. Encoded protein: CASSYKTSSTDYGYTF.

This clonotype was detected only once. One end of the junction varies from germline; a read error may be responsible. This chain connects TRBV2 to TRBJ2-2, with D possibly matching TRBD2 (7 bases). Germline V CDR1 and CDR2: SNHLY, FYNNEI. The CDR3 is made up of 15 amino acids. The CDR3 region has the DNA TGTGCCAGCAGTGCTTGTACAGGGAGGGCCGGGCAGCTGTTTTTT. This sequence encodes CASSACTGRAGQLFF.

The rearrangement links TRBV7-9 to TRBJ2-2; D may be TRBD1 (5 bases). The CDR3 is 19 residues long. Trimming pared 6 bases from V and 0 bases from J, leaving 23 bases between. Germline CDR1 reads SEHNR; CDR2 reads FQNEAQ (reference sequence). The CDR3 protein is CASSSNRAGLGANTGELFF. In nucleotides, the CDR3 is TGTGCCAGCAGTTCAAACCGCGCAGGGCTAGGTGCGAACACCGGGGAGCTGTTTTTT.

This clonotype was recorded many times. The chain uses TRBV19 and TRBJ1-5; a possible D gene is TRBD1 (5 bases). This CDR3 is 17 amino acids long. The germline gives CDR1 LNHDA, CDR2 SQIVND (reference sequence). Between the trimmed V and J ends, which lost 6 bases and 0 bases, there was a span of 18 bases. The CDR3 nucleotides read TGTGCCAGTAGCCCTACCGGGACGGGGTCTAGCAATCAGCCCCAGCATTTT. Translated, it gives CASSPTGTGSSNQPQHF.

This clonotype was seen at least ten times. The chain employs TRBV7-2 and TRBJ2-7; D remains unclear. The V end lost 5 bases, the J end lost 2 bases, and 13 bases lay between the germline ends. Per the germline V gene, CDR1 is SGHTA and CDR2 is FQGNSA. The CDR3 has 14 amino acids. This CDR3 reads CASSRLPTAYEQYF. The CDR3 coding sequence is TGTGCCAGCAGCCGTCTACCGACCGCCTACGAGCAGTACTTC.

The chain links TRBV6-2 or TRBV6-3 to TRBJ2-7, with 9 bases that match TRBD2. Germline CDR1 reads MNHEY; CDR2 reads SVGEGT. CDR3 size: 15 residues. With 5 bases clipped from V and 6 bases from J, the junction kept 11 bases outside the gene matches. This CDR3 reads CASSGRLAGEFEQYF. The CDR3 coding sequence is TGTGCCAGCAGTGGTCGCTTAGCGGGAGAGTTCGAGCAGTACTTC.